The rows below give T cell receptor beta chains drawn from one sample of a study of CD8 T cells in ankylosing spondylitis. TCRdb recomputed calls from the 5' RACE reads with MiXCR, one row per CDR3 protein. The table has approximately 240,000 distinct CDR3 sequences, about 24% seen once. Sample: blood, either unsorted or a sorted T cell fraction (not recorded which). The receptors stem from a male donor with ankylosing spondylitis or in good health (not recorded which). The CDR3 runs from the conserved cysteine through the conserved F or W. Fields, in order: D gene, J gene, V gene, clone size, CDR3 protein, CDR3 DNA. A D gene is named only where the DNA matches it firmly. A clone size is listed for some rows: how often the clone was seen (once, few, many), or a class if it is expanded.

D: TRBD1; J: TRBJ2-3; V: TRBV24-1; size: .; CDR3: CATSDTGEWHTDTQYF; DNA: TGTGCCACCAGTGACACAGGGGAGTGGCACACAGATACGCAGTATTTT
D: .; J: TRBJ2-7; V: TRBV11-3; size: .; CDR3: CASSTRQSYEQYF; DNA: TGTGCCAGCAGCACTCGACAGTCCTACGAGCAGTACTTC
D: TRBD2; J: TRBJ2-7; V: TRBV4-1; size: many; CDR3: CASSQDFQRGSYEQYF; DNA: TGCGCCAGCAGCCAAGATTTCCAGCGGGGCTCCTACGAGCAGTACTTC
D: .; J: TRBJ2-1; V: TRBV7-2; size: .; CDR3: CASSPALYNEQFF; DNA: TGTGCCAGCAGCCCGGCTCTGTACAATGAGCAGTTCTTC
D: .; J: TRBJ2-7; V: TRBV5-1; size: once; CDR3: CASSRTESLEQYF; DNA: TGCGCCAGCAGCCGAACAGAGTCTCTCGAGCAGTACTTC
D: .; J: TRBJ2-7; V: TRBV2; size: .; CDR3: CASSEELRFSYEQYF; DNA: TGTGCCAGCAGTGAAGAACTCAGGTTCTCCTACGAGCAGTACTTC
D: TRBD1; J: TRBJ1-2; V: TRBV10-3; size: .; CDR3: CAISDIQGQGSGYTF; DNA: TGTGCCATCAGTGACATACAAGGACAGGGAAGTGGCTACACCTTC
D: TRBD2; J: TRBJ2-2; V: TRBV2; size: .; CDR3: CASRGGLATTGELFF; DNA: TGTGCCAGCAGGGGGGGACTAGCGACCACCGGGGAGCTGTTTTTT
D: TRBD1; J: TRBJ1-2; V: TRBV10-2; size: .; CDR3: CASSDPGQSGYTF; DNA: TGCGCCAGCAGCGATCCGGGACAGTCGGGCTACACCTTC
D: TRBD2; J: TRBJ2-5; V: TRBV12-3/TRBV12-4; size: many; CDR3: CASSAGLKETQYF; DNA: TGTGCCAGCAGTGCGGGACTAAAAGAGACCCAGTACTTC
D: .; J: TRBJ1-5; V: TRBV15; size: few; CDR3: CATSRDRGDNQHF; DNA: TGTGCCACCAGCAGAGATCGGGGTGACAACCAGCATTTT
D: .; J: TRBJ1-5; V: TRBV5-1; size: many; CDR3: CASKTQPGDGNQPQHF; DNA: TGCGCCAGCAAGACACAGCCCGGGGATGGCAATCAGCCCCAGCATTTT
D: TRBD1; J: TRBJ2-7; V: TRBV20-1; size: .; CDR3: CSAGPTGTYEQYF; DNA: TGCAGTGCTGGGCCGACAGGGACCTACGAGCAGTACTTC
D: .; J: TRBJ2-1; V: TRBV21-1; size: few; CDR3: CASSKHREGTGAYNEQFF; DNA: TGTGCCAGCAGCAAGCATCGCGAGGGGACAGGGGCCTACAATGAGCAGTTCTTC
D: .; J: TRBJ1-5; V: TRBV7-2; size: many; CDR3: CASSLQGENSNQPQHF; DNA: TGTGCCAGCAGCCTTCAGGGAGAGAATAGCAATCAGCCCCAGCATTTT
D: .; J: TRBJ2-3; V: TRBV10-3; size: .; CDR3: CAITRTAIGGGRPTDTQYF; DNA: TGTGCCATCACCCGGACAGCGATTGGGGGGGGGAGACCCACAGATACGCAGTATTTT
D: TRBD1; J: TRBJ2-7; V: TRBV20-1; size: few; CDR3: CSASYRDRGRRTAYEQYF; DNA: TGCAGTGCCAGCTACCGGGACAGGGGGCGCCGCACCGCCTACGAGCAGTACTTC
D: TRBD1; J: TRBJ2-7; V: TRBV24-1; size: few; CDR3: CATSDPGTGGYEQYF; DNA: TGTGCCACCAGTGACCCCGGGACAGGGGGCTACGAGCAGTACTTC
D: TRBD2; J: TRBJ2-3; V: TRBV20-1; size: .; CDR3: CSALAETTDTQYF; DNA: TGCAGTGCCCTAGCGGAGACAACAGATACGCAGTATTTT
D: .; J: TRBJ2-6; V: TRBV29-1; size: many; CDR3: CSVGGEDTGANVLTF; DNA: TGCAGCGTTGGAGGGGAGGATACTGGGGCCAACGTCCTGACTTTC
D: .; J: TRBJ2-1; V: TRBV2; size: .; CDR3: CASSVDVPSYNEQFF; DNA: TGTGCCAGCAGTGTGGACGTACCCTCCTACAATGAGCAGTTCTTC
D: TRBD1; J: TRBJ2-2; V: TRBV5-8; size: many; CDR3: CASTLLGDSRNTGELFF; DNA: TGTGCCAGCACTCTCCTCGGGGACAGTCGGAACACCGGGGAGCTGTTTTTT